This T cell receptor (beta chain) came from a study of blood T cell repertoires in COVID-19. Study overall: Specimens from acute and convalescent COVID-19 originated in the United States, Italy and Spain. The analysed material was cDNA or gDNA that came from T cells, B-cell-depleted T cells, or PBMCs.

Original data processing: Amplification from reference gene primers served as the basis for estimated nucleated cell counts. Sequenced by immunoSEQ multiplex PCR; TCRdb stores in-frame clones only, minus some. Clone size and V and J calls were adopted from that table, with D and trimming inferred from the DNA. This sample has 98,000 or so clones, with 82% found just once. Trimming pared 3 bases from V and 3 bases from J, leaving 13 bases between. The CDR3 totals 15 residues. Germline CDR1 is SGHNT and CDR2 is YYREEE (reference sequence). This TCR came from a man aged 55 to 70 with acute or convalescent COVID-19. J is TRBJ1-3 and V is TRBV5-4; D possibly corresponds to TRBD1 (5 bases). Sequenced: peripheral blood. The CDR3 DNA is TGTGCCAGCAGCTCCAACGGGGGGTATGGAAACACCATATATTTT. It yields the protein CASSSNGGYGNTIYF.